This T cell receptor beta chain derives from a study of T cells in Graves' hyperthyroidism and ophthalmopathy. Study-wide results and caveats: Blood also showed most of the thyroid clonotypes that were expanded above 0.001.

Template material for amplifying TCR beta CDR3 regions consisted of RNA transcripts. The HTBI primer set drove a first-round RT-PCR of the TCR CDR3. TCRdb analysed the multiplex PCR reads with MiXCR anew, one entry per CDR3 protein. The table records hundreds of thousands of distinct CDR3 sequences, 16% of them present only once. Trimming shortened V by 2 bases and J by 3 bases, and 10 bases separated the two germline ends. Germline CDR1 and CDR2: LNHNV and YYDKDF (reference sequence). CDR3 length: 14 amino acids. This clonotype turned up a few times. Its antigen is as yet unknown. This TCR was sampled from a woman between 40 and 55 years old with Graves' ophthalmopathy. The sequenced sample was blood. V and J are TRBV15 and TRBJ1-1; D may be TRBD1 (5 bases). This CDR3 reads CATSRMGLDTEAFF. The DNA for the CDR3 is TGTGCCACCAGCAGAATGGGGCTGGACACTGAAGCTTTCTTT.